Each of the 5 T cell receptor beta chains below was sequenced from the same sample in a study of blood T cells in healthy people across ages (dated by TCRdb to the mid-2010s). Library generation was performed with 5' RACE. Instrument on record: Illumina HiSeq 2500. A second PCR of roughly 6 to 12 cycles was performed with a sample-barcoded 5' primer and a J-beta primer mix. TCRdb reanalyzed the raw reads on its own, using fastp at Q25 for trimming and MiXCR for clone calling, and kept in-frame beta chains. Under each unique CDR3 protein, matching rows form one entry showing the most common genes and DNA. The sample table contains about 1,800,000 distinct CDR3 sequences; only one count was recorded for about 30% of them. The ten biggest clones cover less than 9.5% of the sample. The material sequenced was blood. The receptors were sampled from a woman aged 25 to 39 in good health.

In its sample, this clonotype was seen many times. V gene TRBV10-3 combines with J gene TRBJ2-7; TRBD2 agrees at 14 bases. Germline CDR1 and CDR2: ENHRY and SYGVKD. With 10 bases clipped from V and 4 bases from J, the junction kept 6 bases outside the gene matches. The CDR3 has 14 residues. The CDR3 sequence: CATRGLAGEYEQYF. In DNA, the CDR3 is TGTGCCACCAGGGGACTAGCGGGAGAGTACGAGCAGTACTTC.

This clonotype was observed many times. J is TRBJ2-7 and V is TRBV15, with a tentative D call TRBD2 (6 bases). Germline-derived CDR1 and CDR2 are LNHNV and YYDKDF (reference sequence). V lost 1 base and J 6 bases, leaving 19 bases between the germline ends. This CDR3 has 16 residues. CDR3 nucleotide sequence: TGTGCCACCAGCAGAGGGGAGGCCGGGGAGAGCCGCGAGCAGTACTTC. Encoded protein: CATSRGEAGESREQYF.

This rearrangement joins TRBV7-2 to TRBJ2-5; 10 positions match TRBD2. This CDR3 spans 19 amino acids. After removal of 5 bases from V and 6 bases from J, the junction contained 21 bases not matched to a gene. The germline V gene encodes CDR1 SGHTA and CDR2 FQGNSA. The DNA for the CDR3 is TGTGCCAGCAGCCGTCATTTCGGGACCGGGACTAGCGTCGGGCAGACCCAGTACTTC. Protein: CASSRHFGTGTSVGQTQYF. Based on the CDR3 plus reference TRBV7-2 and TRBJ2-5, the full variable domain is GAGVSQSPSNKVTEKGKDVELRCDPISGHTALYWYRQSLGQGLEFLIYFQGNSAPDKSGLPSDRFSAERTGGSVSTLTIQRTQQEDSAVYLCASSRHFGTGTSVGQTQYFGPGTRLLVL.

This chain connects TRBV27 to TRBJ2-7; 9 bases are a match to TRBD2. Unmatched junction bases numbered 14, after V lost 4 bases and J lost 7 bases. The germline gives CDR1 MNHEY, CDR2 SMNVEV (reference sequence). The CDR3 loop spans 16 amino acids. The CDR3 DNA is TGTGCCAGCAGTTCCTCAGCGGGAGGAGCCTACAATGAGCAGTACTTC. Translation gives CASSSSAGGAYNEQYF.

This clonotype came up once. It may be a read error: a sequence one base away is much more abundant. CDR3 sequence (DNA): TGTGCCAGCAGCTTTCCCCTAGCGGGAGGAGGGTCTGGGCACAATGAGCAGTTCTTC. The encoded protein is CASSFPLAGGGSGHNEQFF. The gene calls are TRBV7-9 and TRBJ2-1; 11 bases match TRBD2. The V gene's germline CDR1 is SEHNR and CDR2 FQNEAQ (reference sequence). This CDR3 comprises 19 residues. The trim removed 3 bases at V and 5 bases at J, leaving 15 bases unmatched.